This T cell receptor (beta chain) comes out of a study of T cell responses to AZD1222 COVID-19 vaccine. Worth noting for this clone: Its antigen remains unidentified.

General observations from the study: Repertoires were obtained only post-peak T cell response. Targeting of unmutated variant regions was reportedly seen in nearly half of spike-specific TCRs.

Per germline, CDR1 MGHRA and CDR2 YSYEKL. The germline V and J ends were trimmed by 3 bases and 7 bases, with 13 bases remaining between them. The CDR3 totals 14 residues. Data came from immunoSEQ multiplex PCR; TCRdb stores just in-frame clones and leaves some out. The data contain about 150,000 clones, 90% to 95% of them seen just once; the ten biggest clones take up under 1.5%. The starting material was peripheral blood, obtained on day 0 of AZD1222 vaccination. The J gene is TRBJ2-1, the V gene TRBV4-1; D not certain. The TCR comes from an adult in good health. CDR3 sequence: CASSQEAGWNEQFF. The CDR3 nucleotides read TGCGCCAGCAGCCAGGAAGCTGGCTGGAATGAGCAGTTCTTC.